Sequencing of this T cell receptor beta chain was carried out in a study of technical replicates of blood from a handful of donors. V gave up 6 bases and J gave up 6 bases; unmatched junction bases: 3. Germline V gives CDR1 SQVTM, CDR2 ANQGSEA. The CDR3 spans 12 residues. This table comes from immunoSEQ multiplex PCR, and its TCRdb copy is limited to in-frame clones, with some not included. The sample includes about 16,000 clones, approximately 86% of them seen just once. This clone appeared once. This TCR was sampled from a human donor in good health. V usage is TRBV29-1 and J usage is TRBJ1-1; TRBD1 aligns across 11 bases. Sequenced material: PBMCs. The DNA of the CDR3 is TGCAGCGTAAGGGACAGGGGGGCTGAAGCTTTCTTT. This encodes CSVRDRGAEAFF.